A single sample is the source of the 20 T cell receptor beta chains below, sequenced in a study of shared T cell receptors in the human thymus. Clones were read by immunoSEQ multiplex PCR, and TCRdb kept only the in-frame ones, dropping some. The sample has approximately 760,000 clones, roughly 88% seen once. These data are also associated with another study on human thymus T cells.

Specimen: thymocytes. These receptor sequences come from a girl in the first two years of life with a congenital heart defect.

The genes are TRBV5-6 and TRBJ2-1, with 11 bases identical to TRBD2. With V trimmed by 4 bases and J by 9 bases, 6 bases remained unmatched. Germline assignment: CDR1 SGHDT and CDR2 YYEEEE. The CDR3 is made up of 14 amino acids. The CDR3 sequence: CASSLGLAVSEQFF. Written as DNA, the CDR3 is TGTGCCAGCAGCCTGGGACTAGCGGTCTCTGAGCAGTTCTTC.

The chain uses TRBV18 and TRBJ1-2; 7 nucleotides agree with TRBD1. CDR1 and CDR2 (germline): KGHSH, LQKENI. This CDR3 is 13 amino acids long. The J segment lost 6 bases and the V segment lost 3 bases, leaving 4 bases of the junction unmatched. The CDR3 DNA is TGTGCCAGCTCACCGGGACAGAAGAATGGCTACACCTTC. It specifies CASSPGQKNGYTF.

V usage is TRBV9 and J usage is TRBJ2-3, with D hard to call. The CDR3 sequence is 14 residues long. CDR1 SGDLS and CDR2 YYNGEE come from the germline V gene. V shed 1 base and J shed 6 bases, with 12 bases lying between them. CDR3 bases: TGTGCCAGCAGCGTAAATCCCCCCCCGGATACGCAGTATTTT. It is translated as CASSVNPPPDTQYF.

This clone was seen once. The gene calls are TRBV7-2 and TRBJ2-3, with 7 bases identical to TRBD1. The CDR3 loop spans 16 amino acids. Germline CDR1 is SGHTA and CDR2 is FQGNSA. V shed 5 bases, J shed 6 bases, and the junction held 14 bases outside the gene matches. The CDR3 region has the DNA TGTGCCAGCAGCCCGACGAGACAGGGATGTATTGATACGCAGTATTTT. It specifies CASSPTRQGCIDTQYF. The full variable domain, completed using reference TRBV7-2 and TRBJ2-3, is GAGVSQSPSNKVTEKGKDVELRCDPISGHTALYWYRQSLGQGLEFLIYFQGNSAPDKSGLPSDRFSAERTGGSVSTLTIQRTQQEDSAVYLCASSPTRQGCIDTQYFGPGTRLTVL.

The CDR3 protein is CSVELRRASGVYGYTF. The CDR3 coding sequence is TGCAGCGTTGAACTTCGGAGGGCCAGTGGCGTCTATGGCTACACCTTC. The chain recombines TRBV29-1 with TRBJ1-2; unclear D gene. The V and J ends lost 2 bases and 4 bases respectively, with 20 bases between them. CDR1 and CDR2 (germline): SQVTM, ANQGSEA. The CDR3 consists of 16 residues.

The genes are TRBV5-8 and TRBJ2-1; TRBD2 matches 12 bases. This CDR3 has 16 residues. The V segment lost 4 bases and the J segment 3 bases; nucleotides outside the gene matches: 5. The germline V gene has CDR1 SGHTS and CDR2 YDEGEE. The chain's CDR3 is CASSLRTSGVYNEQFF. The CDR3 DNA is TGTGCCAGCAGCCTACGGACTAGCGGGGTCTACAATGAGCAGTTCTTC.

The V and J genes are TRBV29-1 and TRBJ2-3; 11 bases are a match to TRBD2. The germline gives CDR1 SQVTM, CDR2 ANQGSEA. This CDR3 comprises 13 residues. J was trimmed by 3 bases and V by 7 bases; bases with no gene match: 3. The CDR3 loop is CSELAGGTDTQYF. In DNA, the CDR3 is TGCAGCGAGCTAGCGGGGGGAACAGATACGCAGTATTTT.

In DNA, the CDR3 is TGCGCCAGCAGCGGACGAACCGGGGAGAGTGGGGGGAATGAAAAACTGTTTTTT. It encodes CASSGRTGESGGNEKLFF. V usage is TRBV4-1 and J usage is TRBJ1-4; possible D gene TRBD1, 5 bases. Trimming took 5 bases from V and 5 from J, leaving 24 bases between them. CDR3 length equals 18 residues. CDR1 is MGHRA and CDR2 is YSYEKL in the germline V gene.

The rearrangement links TRBV2 to TRBJ1-2; the match to TRBD1 covers 10 bases. Germline-derived CDR1 and CDR2 are SNHLY and FYNNEI. The CDR3 is 18 amino acids. Trimming cost V 6 bases and J 2 bases; bases outside gene matches: 15. CDR3 nucleotide sequence: TGTGCCAGCAGGCAATACCGGGACAGGGGATTTCCCAACTATGGCTACACCTTC. Its protein product is CASRQYRDRGFPNYGYTF. Full variable domain (rest looked up from reference TRBV2 and TRBJ1-2): EPEVTQTPSHQVTQMGQEVILRCVPISNHLYFYWYRQILGQKVEFLVSFYNNEISEKSEIFDDQFSVERPDGSNFTLKIRSTKLEDSAMYFCASRQYRDRGFPNYGYTFGSGTRLTVV.

This chain links TRBV7-9 with TRBJ1-1; 8 nucleotides line up with TRBD1. J lost 5 bases, V lost 3 bases, and 17 bases had no gene match. The germline CDR1 and CDR2 sequences are SEHNR and FQNEAQ (reference sequence). The CDR3 runs to 18 residues. DNA for the CDR3: TGTGCCAGCAGCTTTTATCAGGGGGCCCCACGGACGGGAACTGAAGCTTTCTTT. Protein product: CASSFYQGAPRTGTEAFF.

V and J are TRBV19 and TRBJ1-1, with TRBD1 matching over 7 bases. The CDR3 has 14 amino acids. CDR1 LNHDA and CDR2 SQIVND come from the germline V gene (reference sequence). J gave up 5 bases and V 2 bases, and 5 bases lay outside the gene matches. The chain's CDR3 is CASSITAGGTEAFF. The CDR3 region has the DNA TGTGCCAGTAGTATAACGGCAGGGGGGACTGAAGCTTTCTTT. The full variable domain, rest sourced from reference TRBV19 and TRBJ1-1, is DGGITQSPKYLFRKEGQNVTLSCEQNLNHDAMYWYRQDPGQGLRLIYYSQIVNDFQKGDIAEGYSVSREKKESFPLTVTSAQKNPTAFYLCASSITAGGTEAFFGQGTRLTVV.

CDR3 region: CASSFDPGGQVLGGYTF. CDR3 bases: TGTGCCAGCAGCTTCGATCCGGGAGGGCAGGTCCTCGGAGGGTACACCTTC. The V call is TRBV5-5, the J call TRBJ1-2; unclear D gene. Germline lookup yields CDR1 SGHKS and CDR2 YYEKEE (reference sequence). The CDR3 consists of 17 residues. V gave up 2 bases and J gave up 11 bases, with 28 bases separating them.

This rearrangement joins TRBV27 to TRBJ2-3, with 7 bases that match TRBD1. The CDR3 extends over 16 amino acids. Per the germline V gene, CDR1 is MNHEY and CDR2 is SMNVEV (reference sequence). The V gene end was trimmed by 6 bases and the J gene end by 4 bases; junction bases not matched to a gene: 13. Written as DNA, the CDR3 is TGTGCCAGCAGCCGGGAAACAGGGGTGCGGGCAGATACGCAGTATTTT. It yields the protein CASSRETGVRADTQYF.

The J gene is TRBJ1-2, the V gene TRBV5-5, with D maybe TRBD1 (5 bases). CDR1 SGHKS and CDR2 YYEKEE come from the germline V gene (reference sequence). The CDR3 has 15 residues. Trimming pared 3 bases from V and 1 base from J, leaving 13 bases between. The CDR3 reads CASSSSRGFNYGYTF. As DNA, the CDR3 is TGTGCCAGCAGCTCCAGTCGGGGGTTTAACTATGGCTACACCTTC.

J is TRBJ1-1 and V is TRBV4-1; D possibly corresponds to TRBD1 (5 bases). Trimming pared 7 bases from V and 0 bases from J, leaving 18 bases between. CDR1 and CDR2 (germline): MGHRA, YSYEKL. This CDR3 has 16 amino acids. The DNA of the CDR3 is TGCGCCAGCACCCTTTACAGGTTCCCCATGAACACTGAAGCTTTCTTT. This translates into CASTLYRFPMNTEAFF.

The V call is TRBV5-6, the J call TRBJ2-5; D possibly corresponds to TRBD1 (6 bases). The CDR3 has 14 amino acids. V dropped 2 bases and J dropped 1 base, with 9 bases sitting between them. Looked up from germline, CDR1 is SGHDT and CDR2 is YYEEEE. DNA of the CDR3: TGTGCCAGCAGCTTCCCGACAGGCCAAGAGACCCAGTACTTC. Residues: CASSFPTGQETQYF.

The CDR3 DNA reads as TGTGCCAGCAGTGACTGGACAGGGCCCTCTGGGGCCAACGTCCTGACTTTC. Encoded protein: CASSDWTGPSGANVLTF. This chain uses TRBV6-1 with TRBJ2-6, with 8 bases matching TRBD1. CDR1 and CDR2 (germline): MNHNS, SASEGT. The junction had 4 bases not matched to a gene; V was cut back by 3 bases and J by 0 bases. The CDR3 totals 17 residues.

The genes are TRBV2 and TRBJ1-5; 9 bases align to TRBD1. CDR3 length: 15 residues. Trimming removed 6 bases from V and 1 base from J; junction bases left unmatched: 4. Germline CDR1 is SNHLY and CDR2 is FYNNEI. The CDR3 spells CASRGGQGSNQPQHF. DNA of the CDR3: TGTGCCAGCAGAGGGGGACAGGGAAGCAATCAGCCCCAGCATTTT.

This sequence joins TRBV5-6 and TRBJ2-7; TRBD1 aligns across 10 bases. With 3 bases clipped from V and 3 bases from J, the junction kept 6 bases outside the gene matches. Germline loops: CDR1 SGHDT, CDR2 YYEEEE. The CDR3 runs 15 residues. The chain's CDR3 is CASSSAGTGVYEQYF. The CDR3, as DNA: TGTGCCAGCAGCTCAGCCGGGACAGGGGTCTACGAGCAGTACTTC. Looking up the rest from reference TRBV5-6 and TRBJ2-7 gives the full variable domain: DAGVTQSPTHLIKTRGQQVTLRCSPKSGHDTVSWYQQALGQGPQFIFQYYEEEERQRGNFPDRFSGHQFPNYSSELNVNALLLGDSALYLCASSSAGTGVYEQYFGPGTRLTVT.

J is TRBJ2-1 and V is TRBV30, with D perhaps matching TRBD2 (6 bases). The V gene lost 4 bases and the J gene lost 3 bases, with 22 bases spanning the gap. Germline-derived CDR1 and CDR2 are GTSNPN and SVGIG (reference sequence). The CDR3 has 17 residues. CDR3 residues: CAWISSRWGVDYNEQFF. The CDR3 DNA is TGTGCCTGGATTTCCTCACGTTGGGGGGTCGACTACAATGAGCAGTTCTTC.